The 9 T cell receptor beta chains below all came from one sample that was sequenced in a study of T-cell reconstitution after alpha-beta-depleted transplantation in children. For TCRbeta, the library was prepared with unique molecular identifiers. MiXCR was run by TCRdb on the PCR reads, yielding one entry per CDR3 protein. This table holds 500,000 or so distinct CDR3 sequences, roughly 11% found once. The sample here was PBMCs, mostly from graft donor cells, taken 180 days after TCRalphabeta/CD19-depleted stem cell transplant. The origin of the receptors is a female patient aged 2-15 years who had a stem cell transplant for aplastic anemia, so the T cells may come from the graft donor.

This clonotype was found a few times. The chain combines TRBV5-6 with TRBJ2-1, with 9 bases identical to TRBD1. Germline V CDR1 and CDR2: SGHDT, YYEEEE. V was pared by 3 bases and J by 6 bases, with 7 bases of the junction left unmatched. The CDR3 spans 15 residues. The CDR3 reads CASSSRGQGSNEQFF. The CDR3 DNA sequence: TGTGCCAGCAGCTCCAGGGGACAGGGCAGCAATGAGCAGTTCTTC.

This chain connects TRBV20-1 to TRBJ1-6, with D maybe TRBD1 (5 bases). Looked up from germline, CDR1 is DFQATT and CDR2 is SNEGSKA (reference sequence). V was trimmed by 4 bases and J by 10 bases, leaving 23 bases between them. The CDR3 contains 16 residues. CDR3 nucleotide sequence: TGCAGTGCTACCCGGTTCGCGGACATCAAGGGATCACCCCTCCACTTT. This sequence encodes CSATRFADIKGSPLHF.

The DNA for the CDR3 is TGTGCCAGCAGCCCGTGGACAGGGCGCACATTCTACGAGCAGTACTTC. Protein sequence: CASSPWTGRTFYEQYF. The chain combines TRBV3-1 with TRBJ2-7, with 8 bases identical to TRBD1. The ends lost 4 bases at V and 3 bases at J; junction bases unmatched: 11. CDR3 size: 16 residues. Germline-derived CDR1 and CDR2 are LGHDT and YNNKEL (reference sequence).

The J gene is TRBJ1-5, the V gene TRBV12-3 or TRBV12-4; 7 bases line up with TRBD1. J was trimmed by 1 base and V by 6 bases; bases with no gene match: 6. CDR3 length equals 15 residues. The CDR3, as DNA: TGTGCCAGCAGCCTTGGACAGGTCAGCAATCAGCCCCAGCATTTT. This translates into CASSLGQVSNQPQHF.

The chain is built from TRBV11-2 and TRBJ2-3; either TRBD1 or TRBD2 may fit D (5 bases each). The CDR3 length is 19 residues. Germline values: CDR1 SGHAT, CDR2 FQNNGV. Trimming stripped 2 bases from V and 0 bases from J, with 21 bases between. The CDR3 DNA is TGTGCCAGCAGCTTAAAGCCCCTTTACGGGACGGGGAGCACAGATACGCAGTATTTT. Translation: CASSLKPLYGTGSTDTQYF.

The CDR3 loop is CASSTRDSRYSNQPQHF. The CDR3 nucleotides are TGTGCCAGCAGCACCCGGGACAGCAGATATAGCAATCAGCCCCAGCATTTT. This chain links TRBV7-2 with TRBJ1-5; TRBD1 aligns across 7 bases. Germline CDR1 SGHTA, CDR2 FQGNSA. V dropped 5 bases and J dropped 0; count of bases not matched to a gene: 10. The length of the CDR3 is 17 residues.

The J gene is TRBJ2-1, the V gene TRBV5-1; TRBD2 agrees at 9 bases. The germline gives CDR1 SGHRS, CDR2 YFSETQ. V dropped 3 bases and J dropped 9; count of bases not matched to a gene: 16. This CDR3 has 17 residues. CDR3 sequence: CASSSRVAGVYGSEQFF. The CDR3 DNA follows: TGCGCCAGCAGCTCGAGAGTAGCGGGAGTCTATGGCAGTGAGCAGTTCTTC.

This chain connects TRBV29-1 to TRBJ2-5; D possibly matches TRBD1 or TRBD2 (5 bases each). Germline CDR1 is SQVTM and CDR2 is ANQGSEA. CDR3 length: 14 amino acids. The V and J ends lost 4 bases and 7 bases respectively, with 19 bases between them. CDR3 protein: CSVGGGANLGTQYF. Here the CDR3 DNA reads TGCAGCGTTGGTGGGGGAGCTAACTTAGGGACCCAGTACTTC. Full variable domain (remainder filled in from reference TRBV29-1 and TRBJ2-5): SAVISQKPSRDICQRGTSLTIQCQVDSQVTMMFWYRQQPGQSLTLIATANQGSEATYESGFVIDKFPISRPNLTFSTLTVSNMSPEDSSIYLCSVGGGANLGTQYFGPGTRLLVL.

The chain combines TRBV9 with TRBJ2-2; TRBD2 aligns across 7 bases. The CDR3 is made up of 15 amino acids. Trimming cost V 3 bases and J 4 bases; bases outside gene matches: 6. From germline, CDR1 is SGDLS and CDR2 YYNGEE. CDR3 amino acids: CASSAREGFTGELFF. CDR3 coding DNA: TGTGCCAGCAGCGCGAGGGAGGGATTCACCGGGGAGCTGTTTTTT. The whole variable domain, remainder taken from reference TRBV9 and TRBJ2-2, is DSGVTQTPKHLITATGQRVTLRCSPRSGDLSVYWYQQSLDQGLQFLIQYYNGEERAKGNILERFSAQQFPDLHSELNLSSLELGDSALYFCASSAREGFTGELFFGEGSRLTVL.